Listed below are T cell receptor beta chains from one sample, sequenced in a study of ipilimumab plus nivolumab after autologous stem cell transplantation. The assay was immunoSEQ multiplex PCR, and TCRdb's table has in-frame clones only and misses some. The top ten hold roughly 2.2% of the sample, which has over 75,000 clones, 75% to 85% seen once. Sequencing was performed on PBMCs, taken in a trial of ipilimumab plus nivolumab as post-transplant consolidation. The source of these receptors is a male donor with diffuse large B-cell lymphoma. Both conserved end residues are part of each CDR3. A D gene is named only where the DNA matches it firmly. Not all rows give a size; the values are once, few, many and, for expanded clones, a class.

v_gene	j_gene	abundance	d_gene	CDR3nt	CDR3aa
TRBV19	TRBJ2-2	.	.	TGTGCCAGTAGTATTTTACCGGCGGGGACCGGGGAGCTGTTTTTT	CASSILPAGTGELFF
TRBV4-3	TRBJ1-2	once	.	TGCGCCAGCAGCCAAGCTCTAGGACACTCCTATGGCTACACCTTC	CASSQALGHSYGYTF
TRBV29-1	TRBJ1-2	many	.	TGCAGCGTTGGTCGGGGGGAGGGCAGCTATGGCTACACCTTC	CSVGRGEGSYGYTF
TRBV7-3	TRBJ2-7	.	.	TGTGCCAGCAGCTCCCCCCCCGCCCGCGGTAAGGTGTCCCACGAGCAGTACTTC	CASSSPPARGKVSHEQYF
TRBV7-9	TRBJ2-4	.	TRBD2	TGTGCCAGCAGCTTCCCGACTAGCGGGGGGAGAGCCAAAAACATTCAGTACTTC	CASSFPTSGGRAKNIQYF
TRBV6-6	TRBJ2-4	.	.	TGTGCCAGCAGTTTCAACAGGGAAAACATTCAGTACTTC	CASSFNRENIQYF
TRBV29-1	TRBJ2-5	.	.	TGCAGCGTTGAAAGAATCGGGGGGACCCAGTACTTC	CSVERIGGTQYF
TRBV28	TRBJ2-7	.	TRBD2	TGTGCCAGCAGTTCGACTAGCCTCGAGCAGTACTTC	CASSSTSLEQYF
TRBV7-3	TRBJ2-2	.	.	TGTGCCAGCAGCTCGGGGGCGGGAACCGGGGAGCTGTTTTTT	CASSSGAGTGELFF
TRBV6-1	TRBJ2-2	.	.	TGTGCCAGCAGTCGCGGGGAGCTGTTTTTT	CASSRGELFF
TRBV7-2	TRBJ1-4	.	.	TGTGCCAGCAGCTTAATGCGTGGGGAAAAACTGTTTTTT	CASSLMRGEKLFF
TRBV7-9	TRBJ1-2	.	.	TGTGCCAGCAGCTTAGTTTCGGAAGGCTACACCTTC	CASSLVSEGYTF
TRBV19	TRBJ2-2	.	.	TGTGCGCAACGCCCCGGCCAGGAGAACACCGGGGAGCTGTTTTTT	CAQRPGQENTGELFF
TRBV6-6	TRBJ1-1	.	.	TGTGCCAGCAGTTACTCTTTGACTGAAGCTTTCTTT	CASSYSLTEAFF
TRBV7-2	TRBJ1-2	.	.	TGTGCCAGCAGCTTAGAGGCGGGAGGCGGCTACACCTTC	CASSLEAGGGYTF
TRBV19	TRBJ2-7	.	.	TGTGCCAGTAGTACCCCCAGAGATTCCTACGAGCAGTACTTC	CASSTPRDSYEQYF
TRBV11-3	TRBJ2-2	few	.	TGTGCCAGCAGCCCCGGGACGGCGAACACCGGGGAGCTGTTTTTT	CASSPGTANTGELFF
TRBV19	TRBJ2-7	few	TRBD2	TGTGCCAGTAGTTTAACTAGCGGGGGCGCGTACGAGCAGTACTTC	CASSLTSGGAYEQYF
TRBV7-2	TRBJ1-4	.	.	TGTGCCAGCAGCCCTCAGGGGTTCAATGAAAAACTGTTTTTT	CASSPQGFNEKLFF
TRBV11-2	TRBJ1-1	.	TRBD1	TGTGCCAGCAGCTTATGGACAGGCAACACTGAAGCTTTCTTT	CASSLWTGNTEAFF
TRBV6-5	TRBJ1-2	.	.	TGTGCCAGCAGGGTGGACCGAGGGTCTAACTATGGCTACACCTTC	CASRVDRGSNYGYTF
TRBV6-5	TRBJ2-1	.	.	TGTGCCAGCAGTTCGGTAGATGGGTACAATGAGCAGTTCTTC	CASSSVDGYNEQFF
TRBV7-2	TRBJ2-5	few	TRBD2	TGTGCCAGCAGCTTAGTGGGACTAGCGGGGGGCGGGATGAACTTC	CASSLVGLAGGGMNF
TRBV23-1	TRBJ1-1	.	.	TGCGCCAGTATATTGGGAAGAACTGAAGCTTTCTTT	CASILGRTEAFF
TRBV6-5	TRBJ1-2	.	.	TGTGCCAGCAGTTCTACGGGGAACTATGGCTACACCTTC	CASSSTGNYGYTF
TRBV5-1	TRBJ1-5	.	.	TGCGCCAGCAGCTTATATAGCAATCAGCCCCAGCATTTT	CASSLYSNQPQHF
TRBV12-5	TRBJ2-1	.	TRBD1	TGTGCTAGTCGGACAGGAGATGGCAATGAGCAGTTCTTC	CASRTGDGNEQFF
TRBV2	TRBJ1-6	.	.	TGTGCCAGCAGTGACCTGGACAGAGCAAATTCACCCCTCCACTTT	CASSDLDRANSPLHF
TRBV5-4	TRBJ1-4	once	.	TGTGCCAGCAGCTTGTTAGGTGAAAAACTGTTTTTT	CASSLLGEKLFF
TRBV27	TRBJ1-1	once	.	TGTGCCAGCAGTCCGACAACGGGGGCGAGGACTGAAGCTTTCTTT	CASSPTTGARTEAFF
TRBV4-2	TRBJ2-7	.	TRBD1	TGTGCCAGCAGCCACTCCTGGGGACAGTCCGAGCAGTACTTC	CASSHSWGQSEQYF
TRBV30	TRBJ1-2	.	.	TGTGCCTGGAGGAAGATCCCAGGGACTAACTATGGCTACACCTTC	CAWRKIPGTNYGYTF
TRBV7-2	TRBJ1-2	.	.	TGTGCCAGCAGCTCAAGGACAAGCCATTATGGCTACACCTTC	CASSSRTSHYGYTF
TRBV6-5	TRBJ2-7	.	TRBD2	TGTGCCAGCAGTTACGGAACGGGGGGGCCCTACGAGCAGTACTTC	CASSYGTGGPYEQYF
TRBV2	TRBJ1-6	few	.	TGTGCCAGCAGTGCAACCCGGGTAGGGGATTCACCCCTCCACTTT	CASSATRVGDSPLHF
TRBV29-1	TRBJ2-1	.	.	TGCAGCGTTGAAGATCAATCTAGCTACGGGGACAATGAGCAGTTCTTC	CSVEDQSSYGDNEQFF
TRBV7-2	TRBJ2-5	once	TRBD1	TGTGCCAGCAGCCCGGACAGGAAAGAGACCCAGTACTTC	CASSPDRKETQYF
TRBV5-1	TRBJ2-5	few	TRBD2	TGCGCCAGCAGCCCGGGGGGTAGCCGCTCGGAGACCCAGTACTTC	CASSPGGSRSETQYF
TRBV6-1	TRBJ1-2	once	.	TGTGCCAGCAGTGCACCCCTGATCTATGGCTACACCTTC	CASSAPLIYGYTF
TRBV6-5	TRBJ1-4	.	TRBD1	TGTGCCAGCAGTACGAGACAGGGGGGGGAAAAACTGTTTTTT	CASSTRQGGEKLFF
TRBV9	TRBJ2-2	.	.	TGTGCCAGCAGGACCTCAGGGGCGAACACCGGGGAGCTGTTTTTT	CASRTSGANTGELFF
TRBV6-5	TRBJ2-1	.	.	TGTGCCAGCAGTTACTCGATGGGGGGCTCCTACAATGAGCAGTTCTTC	CASSYSMGGSYNEQFF
TRBV16	TRBJ1-1	few	.	TGTGCCAGCAGCCAAACAGTGAACACTGAAGCTTTCTTT	CASSQTVNTEAFF
TRBV5-1	TRBJ2-3	.	TRBD2	TGCGCCAGCAGCTTGGGAGGACTAGCGGGGGGGAGCACAGATACGCAGTATTTT	CASSLGGLAGGSTDTQYF
TRBV18	TRBJ2-1	.	.	TGTGCCAGCTCACCAGGATTGGGGCACGGGCAGTTCTTC	CASSPGLGHGQFF
TRBV27	TRBJ2-1	once	TRBD2	TGTGCCAGCAGTTTTGGACTAGCGGTCAATGAGCAGTTCTTC	CASSFGLAVNEQFF